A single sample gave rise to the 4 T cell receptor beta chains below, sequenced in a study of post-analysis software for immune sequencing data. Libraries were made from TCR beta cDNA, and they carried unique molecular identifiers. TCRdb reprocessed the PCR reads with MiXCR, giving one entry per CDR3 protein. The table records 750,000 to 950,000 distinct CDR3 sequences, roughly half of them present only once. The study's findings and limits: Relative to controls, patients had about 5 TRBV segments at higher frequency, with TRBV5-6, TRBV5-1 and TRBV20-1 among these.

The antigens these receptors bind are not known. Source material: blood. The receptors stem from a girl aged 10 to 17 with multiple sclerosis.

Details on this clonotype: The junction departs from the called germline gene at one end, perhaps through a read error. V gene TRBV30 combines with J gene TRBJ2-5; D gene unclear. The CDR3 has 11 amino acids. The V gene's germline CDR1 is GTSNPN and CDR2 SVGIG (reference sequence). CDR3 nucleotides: TGCGGGCTAGGGCATCAAGAGACCCAGTACTTC. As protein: CGLGHQETQYF.

CDR3 DNA sequence: TGCGCCAGCAGCTTACCGGGATTCGAAAGACGAGGGATTCAGTACTTC. It is translated as CASSLPGFERRGIQYF. This chain connects TRBV5-1 to TRBJ2-7; D possibly corresponds to TRBD2 (5 bases). Trimming removed 2 bases from V and 10 bases from J, with 25 bases in between. Germline CDR1 and CDR2: SGHRS and YFSETQ. The CDR3 is 16 residues long.

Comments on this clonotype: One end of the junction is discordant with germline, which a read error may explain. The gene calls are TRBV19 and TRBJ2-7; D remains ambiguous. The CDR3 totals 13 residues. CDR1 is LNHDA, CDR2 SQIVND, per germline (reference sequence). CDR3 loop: CTSSHANSYEQYF. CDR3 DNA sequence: TGTACCAGTAGTCACGCCAACTCCTACGAGCAGTACTTC.

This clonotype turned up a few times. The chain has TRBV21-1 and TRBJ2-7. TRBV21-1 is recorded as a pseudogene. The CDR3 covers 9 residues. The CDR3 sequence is CASTYEQYF. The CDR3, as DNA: TGTGCCAGCACCTACGAGCAGTACTTC.